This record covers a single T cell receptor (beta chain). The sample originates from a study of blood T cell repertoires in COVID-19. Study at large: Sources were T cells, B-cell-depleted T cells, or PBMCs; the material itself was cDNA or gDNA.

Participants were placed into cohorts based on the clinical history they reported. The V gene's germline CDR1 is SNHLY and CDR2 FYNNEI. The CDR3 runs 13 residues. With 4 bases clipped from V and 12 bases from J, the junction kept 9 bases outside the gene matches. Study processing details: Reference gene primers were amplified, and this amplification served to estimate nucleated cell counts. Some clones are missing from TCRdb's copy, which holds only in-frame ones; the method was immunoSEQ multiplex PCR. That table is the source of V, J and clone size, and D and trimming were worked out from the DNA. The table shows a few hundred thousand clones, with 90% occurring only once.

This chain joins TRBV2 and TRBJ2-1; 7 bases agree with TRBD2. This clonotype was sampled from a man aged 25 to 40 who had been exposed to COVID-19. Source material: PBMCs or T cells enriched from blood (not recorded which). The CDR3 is CASSGGAGEVQFF. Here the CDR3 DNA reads TGTGCCAGCAGTGGAGGGGCGGGGGAGGTGCAGTTCTTC. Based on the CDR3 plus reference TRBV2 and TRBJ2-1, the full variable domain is EPEVTQTPSHQVTQMGQEVILRCVPISNHLYFYWYRQILGQKVEFLVSFYNNEISEKSEIFDDQFSVERPDGSNFTLKIRSTKLEDSAMYFCASSGGAGEVQFFGPGTRLTVL.